The T cell receptor (beta chain) described here comes from a study of OX40 agonist ivuxolimab in advanced cancers. The CDR3 totals 15 residues. Germline V gene data show CDR1 as SGHRS and CDR2 as YFSETQ. V dropped 2 bases and J dropped 2; count of bases not matched to a gene: 6. Profiling relied on immunoSEQ multiplex PCR, and the TCRdb table lists in-frame clones only, not all of them. Altogether 40,000 to 55,000 clones are present, 75% to 85% being singletons, with the ten largest covering about 10%. The J gene is TRBJ2-7, the V gene TRBV5-1; 8 positions match TRBD2. The sample here was CD4+ or CD8+ T cells sorted from blood, taken in a trial of the OX40 agonist ivuxolimab. The TCR sequence derives from an adult with an advanced solid tumor such as melanoma, head and neck, liver or kidney cancer. The CDR3 sequence is CASSFGAGGAYEQYF. As DNA, the CDR3 is TGCGCCAGCAGCTTCGGGGCGGGAGGCGCCTACGAGCAGTACTTC.